One T cell receptor (beta chain) is described in this entry. This clone was recorded once. There is no known antigen for this receptor. It has no much larger one-base neighbor in the sample; base qualities were not kept. TCRbeta CDR3 regions were amplified from genomic DNA by means of the immunoSEQ Assay, a bias-controlled multiplex PCR. On the study's bioinformatics: Within the assay, amplification of reference gene primers was used to estimate how many nucleated cells each sample contained. Sequence reads were collapsed and filtered to measure the absolute abundance of every unique TCRbeta CDR3 rearrangement. For each sample, productive Simpson clonality was calculated as the square root of Simpson's diversity index across productive rearrangements. The table comes from immuneACCESS by way of TCRdb, which keeps in-frame sequences with V and J called. Part of the clones is missing from these tables; in studies checked, under half for an unresolved V gene and the rest for unknown reasons. V, J and clone size are those of that table, while D and trimming were read from the DNA. In this sample the table shows more than 150,000 clones, approximately 85% of which occur a single time. The ten largest clonotypes hold 12% of the sample.

There are 17 amino acids in the CDR3, from cysteine to phenylalanine inclusive. Kept here is only the CDR3 DNA, which spans 51 bases and is read in frame from base 1. At the junction V is shortened by 3 bases and J by 3 bases; bases outside the gene matches: 10. CDR1 LGHDT and CDR2 YNNKEL are derived from the germline V gene (reference sequence). These data originate in a study of blood T cell repertoires in COVID-19 (dated by TCRdb to 2019 to 2021). Looking at the study overall: Collaborator samples came from the United States, Italy and Spain and covered acute and convalescent phases of COVID-19. The prospective study material was composed of cDNA or gDNA derived from T cells, B-cell-depleted T cells, or PBMCs. Deeply sampled blood TCRbeta repertoires from subjects exposed to, actively infected with, or recovered from COVID-19 were included in the dataset. Where available, HLA class I and class II types were taken from metadata supplied by the sample provider and were not determined by assay-based typing. The samples were drawn from two sources: the first 160 participants of the ongoing ImmuneRACE study, and fewer than 1,500 subjects contributed by 6 global collaborators. The repertoires were released in a freely available public database intended as a resource for research on the immune response to SARS-CoV-2. The sample metadata nearly always contained a de-identified subject ID, COVID-19 status, age in years and sex. Beyond this particular receptor, the publication reports: The amount of clinical and demographic metadata varied by source and participant and was provided uncurated.

Enrolling through a virtual design, the prospective study's participants ranged in age from roughly 18 to 89 years and lived across roughly 23 United States geographic areas. To assign participants to cohorts, the prospective study relied on clinical history that participants themselves reported in a screening survey and a study questionnaire. ImmuneRACE Cohort 3 recovered participants were defined by two consecutive negative NP/OP PCR tests, healthcare professional clearance, or symptom resolution. In the prospective study, mobile phlebotomists collected whole blood, serum and a nasopharyngeal or oropharyngeal swab from each participant. Prospective study participants could optionally give additional blood draws and questionnaires over an approximately 2-month period. Blood samples from the prospective study were shipped frozen or at room temperature prior to DNA extraction.

Sequences were obtained from PBMCs or T cells enriched from blood (not recorded which). This chain joins TRBV3-1 (or the pseudogene TRBV3-2) to TRBJ2-2; the central 7 bases match TRBD2. This receptor was obtained from a man aged 35-49 years who had recovered from COVID-19. The CDR3 protein: CASSHISVREYTGELFF. The sequenced DNA is TGTGCCAGCAGCCATATCTCTGTGCGGGAGTACACCGGGGAGCTGTTTTTT.